A single sample is the source of the 30 T cell receptor beta chains below, sequenced in a study of tumor-infiltrating lymphocytes in primary liver carcinoma. Out of unsorted whole blood came the blood RNA, and germline DNA was extracted as well. From about 530 ng total RNA, TCR beta cDNA was generated with a primer in the constant region. A slightly modified ARM-PCR protocol with three nested multiplex PCR rounds produced these TCR beta libraries. Both of the initial two PCR rounds ran for about 9 cycles and employed TRBV1-TRBV30 forward primers alongside a C-beta reverse primer. Using its own MiXCR run on the multiplex PCR reads, TCRdb lists one record per CDR3 protein. The data contain about 180,000 distinct CDR3 sequences, about 55% of them singletons. The sequenced material came from peripheral blood. The receptors were gathered from a man aged 35-49 years with primary liver carcinoma and hepatitis B virus infection.

This clonotype was observed a single time. The chain combines TRBV5-1 with TRBJ2-7; tentatively, D is TRBD2 (5 bases). The CDR3 loop spans 12 amino acids. Per the germline V gene, CDR1 is SGHRS and CDR2 is YFSETQ. Trimming removed 1 base from V and 3 bases from J, with 5 bases in between. Written as DNA, the CDR3 is TGCGCCAGCAGCTTGACTAGCTACGAGCAGTACTTC. Protein product: CASSLTSYEQYF.

For this clonotype: A junction end diverges from the germline sequence, so it may reflect a read error. The chain combines TRBV11-2 with TRBJ2-1; 9 nucleotides agree with TRBD1. Germline V gene sequence: CDR1 SGHAT, CDR2 FQNNGV. The CDR3 spans 14 residues. CDR3 sequence (DNA): TGTGCCAGTAGCTCAACAGGGGGCTGGTACGAGCAGTTCTTC. Residues: CASSSTGGWYEQFF.

This chain joins TRBV7-9 and TRBJ2-7; 7 nucleotides line up with TRBD1. J was trimmed by 5 bases and V by 7 bases; bases with no gene match: 5. Per the germline V gene, CDR1 is SEHNR and CDR2 is FQNEAQ (reference sequence). The CDR3 sequence is 12 residues long. CDR3: CASKGDSNEQYF. The CDR3 DNA follows: TGTGCCAGCAAGGGGGACAGCAACGAGCAGTACTTC. The whole variable domain, remainder taken from reference TRBV7-9 and TRBJ2-7, is DTGVSQNPRHKITKRGQNVTFRCDPISEHNRLYWYRQTLGQGPEFLTYFQNEAQLEKSRLLSDRFSAERPKGSFSTLEIQRTEQGDSAMYLCASKGDSNEQYFGPGTRLTVT.

The chain is built from TRBV10-3 and TRBJ2-7; 10 positions match TRBD2. CDR1 ENHRY and CDR2 SYGVKD come from the germline V gene. The CDR3 loop spans 15 amino acids. V lost 4 bases to trimming and J lost 2 bases; unmatched junction nucleotides: 5. In DNA, the CDR3 is TGTGCCATCAGTGGCAGACTAGCGGGCCCCTACGAGCAGTACTTC. The encoded protein is CAISGRLAGPYEQYF.

The chain carries TRBV28 and TRBJ2-7; D might be TRBD1 or TRBD2, each matching 6 bases. From germline, CDR1 is MDHEN and CDR2 SYDVKM. Trimming removed 6 bases from V and 3 bases from J, with 21 bases in between. The CDR3 sequence is 16 residues long. DNA of the CDR3: TGTGCCAGCAGAAAGGGGGGACTGAGGGACATCTACGAGCAGTACTTC. Translating gives CASRKGGLRDIYEQYF.

The rearrangement joins TRBV6-5 to TRBJ2-5; 7 bases are a match to TRBD1. The CDR3 is 15 residues long. In germline, CDR1 is MNHEY, CDR2 SVGAGI. Trimming took 0 bases from V and 6 from J; bases not matched to a gene: 7. CDR3 protein: CASSYSRGGAKTQYF. Here the CDR3 DNA reads TGTGCCAGCAGTTACTCGAGAGGGGGCGCGAAGACCCAGTACTTC.

With respect to this clonotype: A much larger clone differs from this one at a single base, so this may be a read error. The J gene is TRBJ2-2, the V gene TRBV10-3; D unclear. There are 13 residues in the CDR3. CDR1 is ENHRY and CDR2 is SYGVKD in the germline V gene. The CDR3 DNA sequence: TGTGCCATCAGTGGGCCGAACAACGGGGAGCTGTTTTTT. This gives the protein CAISGPNNGELFF.

The rearrangement uses TRBV5-6 and TRBJ1-1; D unresolved. There are 14 residues in the CDR3. Germline values: CDR1 SGHDT, CDR2 YYEEEE. Trimming left V 1 base short and J 5 bases short, with 12 bases between. The CDR3 nucleotides are TGTGCCAGCAGCTTGTTTAGCTTTCAAACTGAAGCTTTCTTT. Amino acid sequence: CASSLFSFQTEAFF.

Notes on this clonotype: This clone may be a read error of a much larger clone one base away. The chain joins TRBV11-2 to TRBJ2-5; 7 bases map to TRBD1. CDR3 length: 12 amino acids. Germline V gives CDR1 SGHAT, CDR2 FQNNGV. The CDR3 bases are TGTGCCGGCAGCCAGGGGGAAGAGACCCAGTACTTC. It translates to CAGSQGEETQYF.

Remarks on this clonotype: A much larger clone differs by one base, so this may be a read error. The chain couples TRBV11-2 to TRBJ2-2, with D possibly TRBD1 on 6 matching bases. The CDR3 extends over 14 amino acids. CDR1 and CDR2 from the germline V gene are SGHAT and FQNNGV. V lost 6 bases and J 9 bases, leaving 17 bases between the germline ends. The CDR3 bases are TGTGCCAGCAGTCGTAGGGGGAACGCCCGGGAGCTGTTTTTT. Protein sequence: CASSRRGNARELFF.

This clonotype has at least ten counts. The J gene is TRBJ1-4, the V gene TRBV7-8; 9 bases are shared with TRBD1. The CDR3 contains 15 residues. CDR1 is SGHVS, CDR2 FQNEAQ, per germline. V gave up 3 bases and J gave up 8 bases; unmatched junction bases: 7. The CDR3 region has the DNA TGTGCCAGCAGCTTGGCGACAGGGGGTCACGAAAAACTGTTTTTT. This gives the protein CASSLATGGHEKLFF.

The CDR3, as DNA: TGTGCCAGCAGTTTATGGTCACAAAACACCGGGGAGCTGTTTTTT. It is translated as CASSLWSQNTGELFF. The rearrangement links TRBV28 to TRBJ2-2; D ambiguous. V was cut by 0 bases and J by 2 bases, with 7 bases left in between. The CDR3 spans 15 residues. Germline CDR1 is MDHEN and CDR2 is SYDVKM.

The rearrangement uses TRBV6-5 and TRBJ2-1, with a weak D call TRBD1 (5 bases). The CDR3 loop spans 14 amino acids. Looked up from germline, CDR1 is MNHEY and CDR2 is SVGAGI. With 8 bases removed from V and 9 bases from J, the gap between germline ends came to 20 bases. DNA of the CDR3: TGTGCCAGCGTGGGCAGGGTACAGGTGGGTGAGCAGTTCTTC. This gives the protein CASVGRVQVGEQFF.

Remarks on this clonotype: A much larger clone lies a single base off, so this may be a read error. The chain couples TRBV11-2 to TRBJ2-7; a weak D match, TRBD2 (6 bases). This CDR3 has 15 residues. From germline, CDR1 is SGHAT and CDR2 FQNNGV. The CDR3 region is CASSPAGPTSYEQHF. The CDR3 nucleotides are TGTGCCAGCAGCCCAGCGGGCCCCACCTCCTACGAGCAGCACTTC.

This clonotype has a handful of counts. V gene TRBV4-1 combines with J gene TRBJ2-7, with 7 positions matching TRBD2. The germline gives CDR1 MGHRA, CDR2 YSYEKL. V lost 6 bases, J lost 1 base, and 12 bases stayed unmatched. The CDR3 length is 16 residues. The DNA of the CDR3 is TGCGCCAGCAGACCCCAATGGGGCGGGGGATCCTACGAGCAGTACTTC. Amino acid sequence: CASRPQWGGGSYEQYF.

In the case of this clonotype: This may be a read error: a much more frequent sequence differs by one nucleotide. V usage is TRBV11-2 and J usage is TRBJ1-4; D might be TRBD1 (6 bases). Germline lookup yields CDR1 SGHAT and CDR2 FQNNGV. The length of the CDR3 is 13 residues. V was trimmed by 5 bases and J by 5 bases, leaving 9 bases between them. CDR3 loop: CASSHGQNEKLFF. In DNA form, the CDR3 reads TGTGCCAGCAGCCACGGACAGAATGAAAAACTGTTTTTT.

As to this clonotype: The junction and the germline gene differ at one end; a read error may be behind it. The chain employs TRBV30 and TRBJ1-2; D possibly corresponds to TRBD1 (5 bases). The CDR3 has 13 residues. Germline assignment: CDR1 GTSNPN and CDR2 SVGIG (reference sequence). CDR3 sequence (DNA): TGTACCTGGAGTAGACAGACTAACTATGGCTACACCTTC. This gives the protein CTWSRQTNYGYTF.

Concerning this clonotype: Given a much more abundant clone one base away, this may be a read error. Here the CDR3 reads CSVTGENTDAFF. The CDR3 nucleotides are TGCAGCGTGACAGGGGAGAACACTGACGCTTTCTTT. This rearrangement joins TRBV29-1 to TRBJ1-1; 8 positions agree with TRBD1. Germline CDR1 and CDR2: SQVTM and ANQGSEA. The CDR3 spans 12 residues. The whole variable domain, remainder taken from reference TRBV29-1 and TRBJ1-1, is SAVISQKPSRDICQRGTSLTIQCQVDSQVTMMFWYRQQPGQSLTLIATANQGSEATYESGFVIDKFPISRPNLTFSTLTVSNMSPEDSSIYLCSVTGENTDAFFGQGTRLTVV.

There are many counts of this clonotype. This chain uses TRBV11-2 with TRBJ2-7; D is unclear. The CDR3 is 11 residues long. V shed 4 bases and J shed 7 bases, with 8 bases lying between them. CDR1 and CDR2 (germline): SGHAT, FQNNGV. The CDR3 reads CASSYDGEQYF. CDR3 nucleotide sequence: TGTGCCAGCAGCTACGACGGAGAGCAGTACTTC. The full variable domain, in which reference TRBV11-2 and TRBJ2-7 provide the parts outside the CDR3, is EAGVAQSPRYKIIEKRQSVAFWCNPISGHATLYWYQQILGQGPKLLIQFQNNGVVDDSQLPKDRFSAERLKGVDSTLKIQPAKLEDSAVYLCASSYDGEQYFGPGTRLTVT.

The rearrangement uses TRBV6-5 and TRBJ2-7; perhaps TRBD2 as D (5 bases). V dropped 2 bases and J dropped 4 bases, with 12 bases sitting between them. The CDR3 runs 14 residues. Germline assignment: CDR1 MNHEY and CDR2 SVGAGI. The CDR3: CASSYAEVGYEQYF. The CDR3 DNA sequence: TGTGCCAGCAGTTACGCGGAGGTTGGGTACGAGCAGTACTTC.

This sequence joins TRBV11-2 and TRBJ2-7; D might be TRBD1 or TRBD2, each matching 5 bases. V lost 1 base, J lost 5 bases, and 9 bases lay in between. Germline CDR1 SGHAT, CDR2 FQNNGV. This CDR3 is 13 amino acids long. CDR3 protein: CASSLALGDEQYF. DNA for the CDR3: TGTGCCAGCAGCTTAGCGTTGGGGGACGAGCAGTACTTC.

As regards this clonotype: One junction end does not reproduce the germline sequence, and a read error may be involved. This sequence joins TRBV6-1 and TRBJ2-2; 9 positions agree with TRBD2. Germline CDR1 reads MNHNS; CDR2 reads SASEGT. The CDR3 loop spans 18 amino acids. In DNA, the CDR3 is TGTGCCAGCAGTCTTCGTCTAGCGGGATACGCGAACACCGGGGAGCTATTTTTT. Residues: CASSLRLAGYANTGELFF.

This clonotype was observed once. One junction end disagrees with the germline gene, perhaps due to a read error. The rearrangement joins TRBV6-5 to TRBJ1-5; TRBD1 matches 7 bases. Germline V CDR1 and CDR2: MNHEY, SVGAGI. CDR3 length: 14 amino acids. The CDR3 sequence: CASKRQGGNQPQLF. The CDR3 region has the DNA TGTGCCAGCAAGAGACAGGGTGGCAATCAGCCCCAGCTTTTT.

This clonotype was counted a few times. The rearrangement links TRBV5-5 to TRBJ1-2, with D possibly matching TRBD1 (5 bases). This CDR3 spans 15 amino acids. Germline V lookup: CDR1 SGHKS, CDR2 YYEKEE (reference sequence). With 6 bases removed from V and 8 bases from J, the gap between germline ends came to 23 bases. The CDR3 DNA reads as TGTGCCAGCATCTTATCTCCAGGGCCGGGTCAAGGCTACACCTTC. The encoded protein is CASILSPGPGQGYTF. The full variable domain, completed using reference TRBV5-5 and TRBJ1-2, is DAGVTQSPTHLIKTRGQQVTLRCSPISGHKSVSWYQQVLGQGPQFIFQYYEKEERGRGNFPDRFSARQFPNYSSELNVNALLLGDSALYLCASILSPGPGQGYTFGSGTRLTVV.

This chain connects TRBV4-2 to TRBJ2-1; 11 nucleotides line up with TRBD2. CDR1 and CDR2 from the germline V gene are LGHNA and YNFKEQ. The CDR3 length is 13 residues. V shed 2 bases, J shed 12 bases, and the junction held 3 bases outside the gene matches. As DNA, the CDR3 is TGTGCCAGCAGCCAACCGGGACTAGCGGTGCAGTTCTTC. It is translated as CASSQPGLAVQFF.

The chain has TRBV7-9 and TRBJ2-7, with TRBD1 as a possible D gene (6 bases). In germline, CDR1 is SEHNR, CDR2 FQNEAQ (reference sequence). Trimming took 3 bases from V and 6 from J, leaving 9 bases between them. The CDR3 consists of 12 residues. CDR3 sequence: CASSFTGIEQYF. In DNA, the CDR3 is TGTGCCAGCAGCTTCACAGGGATCGAGCAGTACTTC.

V usage is TRBV4-1 and J usage is TRBJ2-3; 9 nucleotides match TRBD2. Per the germline V gene, CDR1 is MGHRA and CDR2 is YSYEKL. The CDR3 consists of 16 residues. J gave up 7 bases and V 0 bases, and 8 bases lay outside the gene matches. The CDR3 spells CASSQDPGSGSNTQYF. CDR3 DNA sequence: TGCGCCAGCAGCCAAGATCCGGGTAGCGGGAGTAATACGCAGTATTTT.

Concerning this clonotype: Possible read error: a much larger clone is one base away. The chain uses TRBV12-5 and TRBJ2-7; D unresolved. Trimming took 3 bases from V and 3 from J, leaving 27 bases between them. Germline lookup yields CDR1 LGHNT and CDR2 FRNRAP. The CDR3 has 19 amino acids. The CDR3 sequence is CASGLCLVVVGFDHYEQYF. In DNA, the CDR3 is TGTGCTAGTGGTTTATGCCTCGTCGTCGTGGGTTTCGACCACTACGAGCAGTACTTC.

Remarks on this clonotype: Its ends do not fully match the called genes, so a read error is possible. The rearrangement uses TRBV6-1 and TRBJ2-3; 10 positions match TRBD2. Per germline, CDR1 MNHNS and CDR2 SASEGT. The CDR3 loop spans 15 amino acids. The CDR3 reads CASHLLAGGTDTHYF. CDR3 in DNA: TGTGCCAGCCATCTTTTAGCGGGGGGCACAGATACGCATTATTTT.

The chain has TRBV11-2 and TRBJ2-2; 11 positions match TRBD1. J was trimmed by 5 bases and V by 5 bases; bases with no gene match: 13. Germline V lookup: CDR1 SGHAT, CDR2 FQNNGV. The CDR3 is 18 residues long. The CDR3 bases are TGTGCCAGCAGCCTAAAGGACAGGGGGCATGTAAAAACCGGGGAGCTGTTTTTT. This gives the protein CASSLKDRGHVKTGELFF.